This TCR beta chain derives from a study of long-term antiretroviral therapy in people with HIV. Study-wide points: All blood samples came from the years 2004 to 2017, possibly under older ART regimens. ART was followed by higher diversity that remained below transplant donor controls.

Sequencing used immunoSEQ v3.0 at survey level. Data came from immunoSEQ multiplex PCR; TCRdb stores just in-frame clones and leaves some out. This sample yields about 30,000 clones, of which 90% to 95% are seen a single time; 3% to 4% belongs to the top ten. In regard to this clone: As yet, its antigen is unknown.

The starting material was unsorted PBMCs, obtained about 5.1 years after starting antiretroviral therapy. This receptor was identified in a woman aged 50 to 60 with HIV.

The CDR3, as DNA: TGTGCCAGCAGCTCTAGTCCCTGGAGGGGGCACGGCTACACCTTC. Translated: CASSSSPWRGHGYTF. V and J are TRBV7-3 and TRBJ1-2, with 7 bases that match TRBD1. With 4 bases clipped from V and 8 bases from J, the junction kept 13 bases outside the gene matches. This CDR3 region has 15 residues. Germline CDR1 is SGHTA and CDR2 is FQGTGA.